This T cell receptor (beta chain) was identified during a study of control samples from healthy donors and cancer patients. Sequencing used immunoSEQ multiplex PCR; TCRdb keeps in-frame clones, though not all of them. The profile covers 97,000 or so clones, with just over 90% appearing a single time and 2% to 3% taken by the ten largest. This clone has a single count. The CDR3 has 13 amino acids. Germline V gene sequence: CDR1 MNHEY, CDR2 SVGEGT. The ends were cut back, 5 bases at V and 6 bases at J, with 14 bases in the middle. The rearrangement joins TRBV6-2 or TRBV6-3 to TRBJ2-7, with a possible D match to TRBD2 (6 bases). Sequenced: blood. The TCR originated in a woman aged 18-35 years in good health. The DNA for the CDR3 is TGTGCCAGCAGTCCCGGGACTGCTGGCGAGCAGTACTTC. Translation: CASSPGTAGEQYF.